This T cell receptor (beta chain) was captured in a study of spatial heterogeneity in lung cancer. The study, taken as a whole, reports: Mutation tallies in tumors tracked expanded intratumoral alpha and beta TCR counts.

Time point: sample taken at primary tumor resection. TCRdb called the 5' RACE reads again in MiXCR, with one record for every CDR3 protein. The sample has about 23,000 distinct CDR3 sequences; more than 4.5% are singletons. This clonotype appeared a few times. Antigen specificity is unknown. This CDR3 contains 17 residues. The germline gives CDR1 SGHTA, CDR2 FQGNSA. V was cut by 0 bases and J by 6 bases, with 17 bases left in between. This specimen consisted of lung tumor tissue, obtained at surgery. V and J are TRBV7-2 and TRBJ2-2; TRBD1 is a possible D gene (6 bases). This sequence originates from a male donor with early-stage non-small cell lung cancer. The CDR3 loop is CASSLAPDRFFSGELFF. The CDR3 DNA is TGTGCCAGCAGCTTAGCGCCCGACAGGTTCTTCTCCGGGGAGCTGTTTTTT. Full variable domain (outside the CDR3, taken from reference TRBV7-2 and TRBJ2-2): GAGVSQSPSNKVTEKGKDVELRCDPISGHTALYWYRQSLGQGLEFLIYFQGNSAPDKSGLPSDRFSAERTGGSVSTLTIQRTQQEDSAVYLCASSLAPDRFFSGELFFGEGSRLTVL.